This entry lists 8 T cell receptor beta chains sequenced from one sample in a study of blood T cell repertoires in COVID-19. Clones were sequenced by immunoSEQ multiplex PCR, and TCRdb holds only the in-frame ones, with some missing. The table includes about 200,000 clones, more than 70% detected once. The sequenced sample consisted of PBMCs or T cells enriched from blood (not recorded which). The receptors were gathered from a man aged 35 to 55 with acute COVID-19.

The chain links TRBV6-5 to TRBJ2-3; perhaps TRBD2 as D (6 bases). Between the trimmed V and J ends, which lost 6 bases and 5 bases, there was a span of 15 bases. The CDR3 consists of 14 residues. Germline V gene data show CDR1 as MNHEY and CDR2 as SVGAGI. The CDR3 DNA reads TGTGCCAGCAGACCGGGGGATAAGGGAGATACGCAGTATTTT. Translation gives CASRPGDKGDTQYF.

A single count supports this clone. This chain connects TRBV3-1 (or the pseudogene TRBV3-2) to TRBJ2-7; D is ambiguous. The CDR3 spans 12 residues. In germline, CDR1 is LGHDT, CDR2 YNNKEL (reference sequence). Trimming removed 3 bases at V and 3 bases at J, with 6 bases between. The CDR3 is CASSQIGYEQYF. CDR3 bases: TGTGCCAGCAGCCAGATCGGCTACGAGCAGTACTTC.

This clone came up a few times. The V call is TRBV7-9, the J call TRBJ2-3; 12 bases are a match to TRBD2. The germline gives CDR1 SEHNR, CDR2 FQNEAQ (reference sequence). The V segment lost 3 bases and the J segment 2 bases; nucleotides outside the gene matches: 3. The CDR3 sequence is 16 residues long. CDR3 in DNA: TGTGCCAGCAGCTTTCTAGCGGGAGGGATCACAGATACGCAGTATTTT. Residues: CASSFLAGGITDTQYF.

This sequence joins TRBV9 and TRBJ2-2; 10 nucleotides align to TRBD2. This CDR3 spans 16 amino acids. The junction had 4 bases not matched to a gene; V was cut back by 0 bases and J by 5 bases. Per germline, CDR1 SGDLS and CDR2 YYNGEE. CDR3: CASSVESGRVTGELFF. CDR3 sequence (DNA): TGTGCCAGCAGCGTAGAAAGCGGGAGGGTAACCGGGGAGCTGTTTTTT.

This clone was recorded only once. CDR3: CASSFDSSNSPLHF. CDR3 nucleotide sequence: TGTGCCAGCAGCTTTGATAGTAGTAATTCACCCCTCCACTTT. The chain joins TRBV7-3 to TRBJ1-6; D remains unclear. The germline V gene has CDR1 SGHTA and CDR2 FQGTGA. There are 14 residues in the CDR3. V lost 3 bases, J lost 6 bases, and 9 bases lay in between.

The chain joins TRBV28 to TRBJ1-2; weak D call: TRBD1 (6 bases). Per the germline V gene, CDR1 is MDHEN and CDR2 is SYDVKM. CDR3 length: 15 amino acids. The V end was cut by 2 bases, the J end by 5 bases, with 15 bases between. The CDR3 loop is CASSLLLGQQYGYTF. The CDR3 nucleotides are TGTGCCAGCAGTTTACTTTTAGGACAGCAGTATGGCTACACCTTC.

V and J are TRBV23-1 and TRBJ1-1; D not certain. TRBV23-1 is an ORF, with its function uncertain. CDR3 size: 10 residues. Trimming took 0 bases from V and 11 from J, leaving 4 bases between them. The CDR3 bases are TGCGCCAGCAGTCAATCCCGGGCTTTCTTT. It is translated as CASSQSRAFF.

The rearrangement joins TRBV15 to TRBJ2-1; D might be TRBD1 (6 bases). Trimming shortened V by 1 base and J by 4 bases, and 11 bases separated the two germline ends. Looked up from germline, CDR1 is LNHNV and CDR2 is YYDKDF (reference sequence). The CDR3 spans 15 residues. CDR3 in amino acids: CATSRVGRGYNEQFF. DNA of the CDR3: TGTGCCACCAGCAGAGTGGGAAGGGGGTACAATGAGCAGTTCTTC.